These T cell receptor beta chains were read from a single sample in a study of T-cell reconstitution after alpha-beta-depleted transplantation in children. Using its own MiXCR run on the PCR reads, TCRdb lists one record per CDR3 protein. The sample lists approximately 150,000 distinct CDR3 sequences, 8% to 10% occurring once. The sequencing used PBMCs, mostly from graft donor cells, collected 180 days after TCRalphabeta/CD19-depleted stem cell transplant. The receptor set was obtained from a female patient aged 2-15 years who had a stem cell transplant for congenital amegakaryocytic thrombocytopenia, so the T cells may come from the graft donor. CDR3s include the opening cysteine and the closing phenylalanine or tryptophan. The D gene is left open where the match is weak. Rows may omit the clone size; those that give it use once, few, many or a size class.

V,J,size,D,DNA,CDR3
TRBV12-3/TRBV12-4,TRBJ2-7,-,-,TGTGCCAGCAGTTTTAATAGCCACGAGCAGTACTTC,CASSFNSHEQYF
TRBV28,TRBJ2-2,few,-,TGTGCCAGCAGGTTTACAGAAAACACCGGGGAGCTGTTTTTT,CASRFTENTGELFF
TRBV20-1,TRBJ2-7,many,-,TGCAGTGCTAGGTGGGTGAGCGGTTACGAGCAGTACTTC,CSARWVSGYEQYF
TRBV5-1,TRBJ1-2,medium-sized,TRBD1,TGCGCCAGCAGCGTCTGGACAGGACTTTCCCGGGTCTATGGCTACACCTTC,CASSVWTGLSRVYGYTF
TRBV9,TRBJ2-7,many,TRBD2,TGTGCCAGCAGCGCGGGGGGGGCAGGATATGGCGAGCAGTACTTC,CASSAGGAGYGEQYF
TRBV2,TRBJ2-7,-,-,TGTGCCAGCAGCATGTTGGCCCGAAGGTCCTACGAGCAGTACTTC,CASSMLARRSYEQYF
TRBV5-1,TRBJ1-6,many,-,TGCGCCAGCAGCTTGTCCACTTATACAGGGTTCCCCACCACCGCCCTCCACTTT,CASSLSTYTGFPTTALHF
TRBV28,TRBJ2-4,many,-,TGTGCCAGCAACCAAAGGAGAAACATTCAGTACTTC,CASNQRRNIQYF
TRBV20-1,TRBJ1-4,few,-,TGCAGTGCTAGGAGCCCAGGGAGCACTAATGAAAAACTGTTTTTT,CSARSPGSTNEKLFF
TRBV20-1,TRBJ2-3,-,TRBD2,TGCAGTGCTCCCGGGACTAGCGGCACAGATACGCAGTATTTT,CSAPGTSGTDTQYF
TRBV29-1,TRBJ2-7,many,TRBD2,TGCAGCGCAGCACTAGCGGGAGTTTACGAGCAGTACTTC,CSAALAGVYEQYF
TRBV10-3,TRBJ2-1,few,TRBD1,TGTGCCATTTCGGACAGGGGTAGGTCCTACAATGAGCAGTTCTTC,CAISDRGRSYNEQFF
TRBV27,TRBJ2-3,-,-,TGTGCCAGCAGTTACCTATTCGCCTCAGATACGCAGTATTTT,CASSYLFASDTQYF
TRBV18,TRBJ2-7,few,-,TGTGCCAGCTCACCGAGGGGTGTCTACGAGCAGTACTTC,CASSPRGVYEQYF
TRBV20-1,TRBJ2-4,many,TRBD1,TGCAGTGCTAGAGATCTCGACAGGGGAGCCAAAAACATTCAGTACTTC,CSARDLDRGAKNIQYF
TRBV28,TRBJ1-5,many,-,TGTGCCAGCAGTTTATTAAGGGTCGGGTTGGTAGCCCAGCATTTT,CASSLLRVGLVAQHF
TRBV20-1,TRBJ2-7,-,-,TGCAGTGCTAGGAGATCCTGGACCTACGAAGGGTACGAGCAGTACTTC,CSARRSWTYEGYEQYF
TRBV15,TRBJ2-7,few,TRBD1,TGTGCCACCAGCCTTCGAGGGACAGGGGTCACCGAGCAGTACTTC,CATSLRGTGVTEQYF
TRBV24-1,TRBJ2-6,few,-,TGTGCCACCAGTGAGGGCTCGGGGGCCAACGTCCTGACTTTC,CATSEGSGANVLTF
TRBV27,TRBJ2-7,many,-,TGTGCCAGCAGCCCCGGACATCTCTACGAGCAGTACTTC,CASSPGHLYEQYF
TRBV20-1,TRBJ1-1,-,-,TGCAGTGCTAGAGAAGGGGTCAGGCAACGCGGGGGGGCTTTCTTT,CSAREGVRQRGGAFF
TRBV20-1,TRBJ2-4,medium-sized,-,TGCAGTGCTGGAATAGGTGACAAAAACATTCAGTACTTC,CSAGIGDKNIQYF
TRBV5-1,TRBJ1-2,few,-,TGCGCCAGCAGCGTTTTCTACGGTGGTGCTAACTATGGCTACACCTTC,CASSVFYGGANYGYTF
TRBV4-2,TRBJ2-3,many,-,TGTGCCAGCAACCTTGCGCGGAACACAGATACGCAGTATTTT,CASNLARNTDTQYF
TRBV25-1,TRBJ2-5,many,-,TGTGCCAGCAACAGTCGGGAGACCCAGTACTTC,CASNSRETQYF
TRBV25-1,TRBJ2-1,many,TRBD2,TGTGCCAGCAGTGTGACTAGCGGGAGTCTCCTTGATGAGCAGTTCTTC,CASSVTSGSLLDEQFF
TRBV20-1,TRBJ2-7,many,-,TGCAGTGCTGGCCGGGGCTACGAGCAGTACTTC,CSAGRGYEQYF
TRBV20-1,TRBJ1-2,many,-,TGCAGTGCTATCCACAGGGAGGGGTATGGCTACACCTTC,CSAIHREGYGYTF
TRBV7-8,TRBJ1-6,many,-,TGTGCCAGCAGCTTAAAAGTGACACCCCTCCACTTT,CASSLKVTPLHF